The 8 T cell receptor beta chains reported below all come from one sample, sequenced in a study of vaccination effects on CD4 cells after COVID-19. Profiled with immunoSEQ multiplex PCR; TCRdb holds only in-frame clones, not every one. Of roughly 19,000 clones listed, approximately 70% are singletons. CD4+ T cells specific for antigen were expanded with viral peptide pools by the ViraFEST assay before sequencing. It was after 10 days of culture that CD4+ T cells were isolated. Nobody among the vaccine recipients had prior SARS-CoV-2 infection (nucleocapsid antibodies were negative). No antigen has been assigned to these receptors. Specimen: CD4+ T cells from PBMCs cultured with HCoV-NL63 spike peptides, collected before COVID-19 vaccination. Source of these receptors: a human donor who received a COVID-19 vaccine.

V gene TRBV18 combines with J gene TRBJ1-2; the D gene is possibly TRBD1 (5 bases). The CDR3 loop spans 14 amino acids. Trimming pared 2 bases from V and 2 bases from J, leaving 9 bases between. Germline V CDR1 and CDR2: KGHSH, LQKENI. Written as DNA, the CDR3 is TGTGCCAGCTCACCAGAGACAGAGAACTATGGCTACACCTTC. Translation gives CASSPETENYGYTF. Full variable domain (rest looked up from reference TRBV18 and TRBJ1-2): NAGVMQNPRHLVRRRGQEARLRCSPMKGHSHVYWYRQLPEEGLKFMVYLQKENIIDESGMPKERFSAEFPKEGPSILRIQQVVRGDSAAYFCASSPETENYGYTFGSGTRLTVV.

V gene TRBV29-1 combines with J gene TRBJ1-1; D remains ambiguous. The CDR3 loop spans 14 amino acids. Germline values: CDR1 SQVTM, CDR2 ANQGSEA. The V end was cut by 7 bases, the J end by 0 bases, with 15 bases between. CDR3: CSAGVVSMNTEAFF. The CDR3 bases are TGCAGCGCCGGTGTGGTATCGATGAACACTGAAGCTTTCTTT.

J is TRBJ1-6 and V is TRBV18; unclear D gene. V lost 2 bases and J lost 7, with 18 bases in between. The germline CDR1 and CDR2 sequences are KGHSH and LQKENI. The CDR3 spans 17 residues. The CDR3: CASSPAVSSGTNSPLHF. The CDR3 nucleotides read TGTGCCAGCTCACCAGCGGTTTCGTCGGGTACAAATTCACCCCTCCACTTT. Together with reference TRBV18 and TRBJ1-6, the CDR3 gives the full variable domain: NAGVMQNPRHLVRRRGQEARLRCSPMKGHSHVYWYRQLPEEGLKFMVYLQKENIIDESGMPKERFSAEFPKEGPSILRIQQVVRGDSAAYFCASSPAVSSGTNSPLHFGNGTRLTVT.

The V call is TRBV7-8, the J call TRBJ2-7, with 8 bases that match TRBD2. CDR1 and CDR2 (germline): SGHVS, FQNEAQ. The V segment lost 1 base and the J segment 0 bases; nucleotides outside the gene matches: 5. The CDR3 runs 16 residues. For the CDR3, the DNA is TGTGCCAGCAGCTTAGTGGCCGGGAGGGCCTCCTACGAGCAGTACTTC. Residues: CASSLVAGRASYEQYF. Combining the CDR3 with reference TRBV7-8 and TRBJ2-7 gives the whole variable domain GAGVSQSPRYKVAKRGQDVALRCDPISGHVSLFWYQQALGQGPEFLTYFQNEAQLDKSGLPSDRFFAERPEGSVSTLKIQRTQQEDSAVYLCASSLVAGRASYEQYFGPGTRLTVT.

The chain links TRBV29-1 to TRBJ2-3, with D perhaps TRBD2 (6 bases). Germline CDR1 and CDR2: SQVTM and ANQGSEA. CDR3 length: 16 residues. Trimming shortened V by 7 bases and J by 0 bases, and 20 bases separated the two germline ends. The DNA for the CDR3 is TGCAGCGGACGGGGATGGCTAGCGAGAAGCACAGATACGCAGTATTTT. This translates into CSGRGWLARSTDTQYF.

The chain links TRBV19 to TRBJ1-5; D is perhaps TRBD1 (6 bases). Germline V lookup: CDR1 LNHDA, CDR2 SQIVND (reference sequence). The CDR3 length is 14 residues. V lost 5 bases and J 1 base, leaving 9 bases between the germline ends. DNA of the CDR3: TGTGCCAGTAGTCTTCAGGGGAGCAATCAGCCCCAGCATTTT. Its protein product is CASSLQGSNQPQHF.

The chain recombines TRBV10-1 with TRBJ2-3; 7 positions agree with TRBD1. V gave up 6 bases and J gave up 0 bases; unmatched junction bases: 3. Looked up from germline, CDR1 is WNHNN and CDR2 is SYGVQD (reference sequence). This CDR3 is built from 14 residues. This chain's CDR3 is CASRKTGSTDTQYF. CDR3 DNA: TGCGCCAGCAGAAAGACAGGGAGCACAGATACGCAGTATTTT.

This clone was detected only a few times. The CDR3 loop reads CASSRQGNYGYTF. CDR3 nucleotide sequence: TGTGCCAGCAGCCGTCAAGGCAACTATGGCTACACCTTC. The rearrangement joins TRBV3-1 (or the pseudogene TRBV3-2) to TRBJ1-2; D is uncertain. This CDR3 region has 13 residues. The germline V and J ends were trimmed by 4 bases and 2 bases, with 8 bases remaining between them. Germline loops: CDR1 LGHDT, CDR2 YNNKEL (reference sequence).